A selection of T cell receptor beta chains follows, all from one sample in a study of PD-1 blockade in classical Hodgkin lymphoma. Measured with immunoSEQ multiplex PCR; TCRdb has only the in-frame clones, and not every one. Of 45,000 to 55,000 clones listed, roughly 80% are singletons. Source: peripheral blood mononuclear cells (PBMCs), taken before the fourth cycle of nivolumab. The receptors were sampled from a human donor with classical Hodgkin lymphoma. CDR3s include the opening cysteine and the closing phenylalanine or tryptophan. A D gene is named only where the DNA matches it firmly. Only some rows state a clone size, as once, few, many or a class for expanded clones.

len: 15
abundance: few
v_gene: TRBV9
j_gene: TRBJ1-1
d_gene: TRBD1
CDR3aa: CASSERTGRNTEAFF
CDR3nt: TGTGCCAGCAGCGAACGGACAGGGCGGAACACTGAAGCTTTCTTT

len: 14
abundance: .
v_gene: TRBV28
j_gene: TRBJ1-2
d_gene: TRBD1
CDR3aa: CASSSGGSNYGYTF
CDR3nt: TGTGCCAGCAGTTCAGGGGGTTCTAACTATGGCTACACCTTC

len: 15
abundance: many
v_gene: TRBV28
j_gene: TRBJ1-2
d_gene: .
CDR3aa: CASSLIDRKNYGYTF
CDR3nt: TGTGCCAGCAGTTTAATCGACAGGAAGAACTATGGCTACACCTTC

len: 16
abundance: .
v_gene: TRBV10-3
j_gene: TRBJ2-1
d_gene: TRBD2
CDR3aa: CAISGQGTSSYNEQFF
CDR3nt: TGTGCCATCAGTGGCCAGGGGACTAGCTCCTACAATGAGCAGTTCTTC

len: 15
abundance: .
v_gene: TRBV19
j_gene: TRBJ1-2
d_gene: TRBD1
CDR3aa: CASRRTGTEKFGYTF
CDR3nt: TGTGCCAGTAGAAGAACCGGGACAGAAAAATTCGGCTACACCTTC

len: 16
abundance: .
v_gene: TRBV5-5
j_gene: TRBJ2-3
d_gene: .
CDR3aa: CASSLEQRSGTDTQYF
CDR3nt: TGTGCCAGCAGCTTGGAGCAACGCTCAGGTACAGATACGCAGTATTTT

len: 13
abundance: few
v_gene: TRBV7-6
j_gene: TRBJ2-5
d_gene: .
CDR3aa: CASSLGLQETQYF
CDR3nt: TGTGCCAGCAGCTTGGGCCTCCAAGAGACCCAGTACTTC

len: 15
abundance: .
v_gene: TRBV7-8
j_gene: TRBJ1-5
d_gene: TRBD1
CDR3aa: CASSVEGTGYQPQHF
CDR3nt: TGTGCCAGCAGCGTCGAAGGGACAGGGTATCAGCCCCAGCATTTT

len: 11
abundance: few
v_gene: TRBV2
j_gene: TRBJ1-1
d_gene: .
CDR3aa: CASSYDTEAFF
CDR3nt: TGTGCCAGCAGTTATGACACTGAAGCTTTCTTT

len: 16
abundance: .
v_gene: TRBV9
j_gene: TRBJ2-3
d_gene: .
CDR3aa: CASSARQLTYTDTQYF
CDR3nt: TGTGCCAGCAGCGCGCGACAGTTAACTTACACAGATACGCAGTATTTT

len: 15
abundance: few
v_gene: TRBV5-1
j_gene: TRBJ2-3
d_gene: TRBD2
CDR3aa: CASSPGLAGTDTQYF
CDR3nt: TGCGCCAGCAGCCCGGGACTAGCGGGCACAGATACGCAGTATTTT

len: 14
abundance: .
v_gene: TRBV5-1
j_gene: TRBJ2-1
d_gene: .
CDR3aa: CASSQARPEDEQFF
CDR3nt: TGCGCCAGCAGCCAAGCCCGGCCTGAGGATGAGCAGTTCTTC

len: 16
abundance: once
v_gene: TRBV5-4
j_gene: TRBJ2-7
d_gene: TRBD1
CDR3aa: CASSVGQGSGAYEQYF
CDR3nt: TGTGCCAGCAGCGTAGGACAGGGGTCAGGGGCCTACGAGCAGTACTTC